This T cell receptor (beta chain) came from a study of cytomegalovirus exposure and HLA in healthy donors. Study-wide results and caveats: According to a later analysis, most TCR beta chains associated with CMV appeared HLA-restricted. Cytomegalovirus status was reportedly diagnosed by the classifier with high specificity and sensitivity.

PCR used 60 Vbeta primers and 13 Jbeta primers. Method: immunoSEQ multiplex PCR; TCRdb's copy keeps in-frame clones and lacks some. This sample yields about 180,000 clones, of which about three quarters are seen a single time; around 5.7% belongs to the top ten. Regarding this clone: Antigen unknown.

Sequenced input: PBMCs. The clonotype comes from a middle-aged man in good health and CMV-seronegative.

The CDR3 spells CASIFSPYTEAFF. For the CDR3, the DNA is TGTGCCAGCATTTTTTCTCCGTACACTGAAGCTTTCTTT. V usage is TRBV7-2 and J usage is TRBJ1-1, with D unclear. Trimming pared 7 bases from V and 3 bases from J, leaving 12 bases between. Germline V lookup: CDR1 SGHTA, CDR2 FQGNSA. CDR3 length: 13 residues.